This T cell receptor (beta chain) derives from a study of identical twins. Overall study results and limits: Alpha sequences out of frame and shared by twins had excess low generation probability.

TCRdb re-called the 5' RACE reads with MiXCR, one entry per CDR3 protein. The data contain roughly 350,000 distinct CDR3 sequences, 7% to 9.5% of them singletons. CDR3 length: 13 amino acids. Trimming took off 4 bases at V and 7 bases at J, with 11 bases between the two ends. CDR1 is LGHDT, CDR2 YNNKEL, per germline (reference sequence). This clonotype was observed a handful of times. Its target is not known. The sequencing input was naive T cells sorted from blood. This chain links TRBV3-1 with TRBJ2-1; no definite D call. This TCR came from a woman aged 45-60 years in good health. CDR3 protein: CASSLTLENEQFF. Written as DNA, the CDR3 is TGTGCCAGCAGCCTCACCCTGGAGAATGAGCAGTTCTTC.